This T cell receptor beta chain came from a study of blood T cell repertoires in COVID-19. In the authors' workflow: Reference gene primer amplification in the assay estimated nucleated cell counts. Measured with immunoSEQ multiplex PCR; TCRdb has only the in-frame clones, and not every one. The V and J calls and clone size come from that table; D and trimming were worked out from the DNA. The sample shows approximately 310,000 clones, more than 75% of them seen only once. The CDR3 consists of 14 residues. Trimming removed 5 bases from V and 2 bases from J, with 12 bases in between. Germline V gene data show CDR1 as LNHDA and CDR2 as SQIVND (reference sequence).

The sequence derives from a man in his fifties or sixties with active or convalescent COVID-19. The material sequenced was peripheral blood. The chain is built from TRBV19 and TRBJ1-2; unclear D gene. In nucleotides, the CDR3 is TGTGCCAGTAGTCCTCTAGATGAAAACTATGGCTACACCTTC. It translates to CASSPLDENYGYTF.